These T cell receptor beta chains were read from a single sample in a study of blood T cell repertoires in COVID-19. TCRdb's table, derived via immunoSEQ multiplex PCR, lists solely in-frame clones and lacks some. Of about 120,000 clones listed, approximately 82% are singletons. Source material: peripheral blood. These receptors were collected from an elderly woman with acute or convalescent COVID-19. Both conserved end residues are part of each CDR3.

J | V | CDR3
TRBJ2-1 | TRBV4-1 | CASSQAGTSGGVEQFF
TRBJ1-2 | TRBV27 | CASMGLGRGTGKGYTF
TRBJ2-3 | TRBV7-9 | CASSPNGGSPPQYF
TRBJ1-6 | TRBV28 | CASSSIWGTGGILGNYSPLHF
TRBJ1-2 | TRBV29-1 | CSVLRYGYTF
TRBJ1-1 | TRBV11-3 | CASSFGTGKAFF
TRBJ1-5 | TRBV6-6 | CASGGGSRQPQHF
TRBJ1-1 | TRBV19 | CASSIALATTNTEAFF
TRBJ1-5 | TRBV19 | CASSIVSSNQPQHF
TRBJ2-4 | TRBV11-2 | CASSLDRVIQYF
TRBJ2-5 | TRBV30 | CACQGGAIGQETQYF
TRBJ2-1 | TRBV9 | CASSPEQHNEQFF
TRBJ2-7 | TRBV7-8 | CASSLVGSHSEQYF
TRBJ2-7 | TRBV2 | CASSEVGGGANPAQYF
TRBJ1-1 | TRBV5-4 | CASSGGLNTEAFF
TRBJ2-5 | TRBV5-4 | CASSLDAGGQETQYF
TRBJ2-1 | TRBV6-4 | CASSVSGSGPVEQFF
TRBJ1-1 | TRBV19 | CASNWGRGNTEAFF
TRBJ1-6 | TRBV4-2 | CASSQAGTGGNSPLHF
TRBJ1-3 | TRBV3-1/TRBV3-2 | CASTPGTIYSGNTIYF
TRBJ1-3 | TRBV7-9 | CASSLGQYSGNTIYF
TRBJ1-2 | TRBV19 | CASSITVAGTTYTF
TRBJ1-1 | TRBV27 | CASSPTDRGNTEAFF
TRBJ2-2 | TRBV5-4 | CAGTSSNTGELFF